The source of this T cell receptor (beta chain) is a study of glioma-infiltrating T cells after dendritic cell vaccination. Study information: Between the early 2000s and the early 2010s, patients got autologous tumor lysate-pulsed dendritic cell vaccines.

Trimming removed 0 bases from V and 0 bases from J, with 6 bases in between. Germline lookup yields CDR1 KGHSY and CDR2 FQNENV. The CDR3 consists of 14 residues. TCRB CDR3 was amplified from 2 ug genomic DNA or less. Sequenced by immunoSEQ multiplex PCR; TCRdb stores in-frame clones only, minus some. The sample lists 80,000 to 100,000 clones, approximately 80% occurring once. Study outcomes and limitations: Estimated pretreatment TIL content predicted outcome after dendritic cell vaccination.

A word on this clone: What it recognizes is unknown.

As to time point: after dendritic cell vaccination, including at tumor progression/relapse. The V call is TRBV16, the J call TRBJ2-7, with D possibly matching TRBD2 (5 bases). The receptor's source is a human donor with glioblastoma. The material sequenced was blood, taken after dendritic cell vaccination. DNA of the CDR3: TGTGCCAGCAGCCAATCCCTAGCCTCCTACGAGCAGTACTTC. Its translation: CASSQSLASYEQYF. The whole variable domain, filled in from reference TRBV16 and TRBJ2-7, reads GEEVAQTPKHLVRGEGQKAKLYCAPIKGHSYVFWYQQVLKNEFKFLISFQNENVFDETGMPKERFSAKCLPNSPCSLEIQATKLEDSAVYFCASSQSLASYEQYFGPGTRLTVT.